What follows are 30 T cell receptor beta chains derived from one specimen sequenced in a study of T cell responses to AZD1222 COVID-19 vaccine. Repertoires were generated with immunoSEQ multiplex PCR, while TCRdb's copy carries only in-frame clones and drops some. The table includes 180,000 or so clones, around nine tenths detected once. This specimen consisted of peripheral blood, obtained 28 days after the second AZD1222 dose. Receptor source: an adult who received the AZD1222 COVID-19 vaccine.

On this clone: The identical CDR3 is also encoded by other nucleotide sequences in the sample. The DNA for the CDR3 is TGTGCCAGCAGCAGGGACCGGGGGTCATACGAGCAGTACTTC. Protein product: CASSRDRGSYEQYF. The gene calls are TRBV6-5 and TRBJ2-7, with a tentative D call TRBD2 (6 bases). Germline CDR1 and CDR2: MNHEY and SVGAGI. Trimming removed 6 bases from V and 4 bases from J, with 16 bases in between. The CDR3 totals 14 residues.

This rearrangement joins TRBV5-5 to TRBJ1-5; 12 nucleotides align to TRBD1. The V segment lost 4 bases and the J segment 2 bases; nucleotides outside the gene matches: 4. Looked up from germline, CDR1 is SGHKS and CDR2 is YYEKEE (reference sequence). The CDR3 runs to 16 residues. The CDR3, as DNA: TGTGCCAGCAGCCCGGGACAGGGGGCTGGCAATCAGCCCCAGCATTTT. Protein: CASSPGQGAGNQPQHF.

The CDR3 loop is CASSLGGEKGNEQFF. The CDR3, as DNA: TGTGCCAGCAGCCTGGGGGGGGAGAAGGGCAATGAGCAGTTCTTC. The chain joins TRBV5-4 to TRBJ2-1; 7 bases match TRBD2. The J segment lost 6 bases and the V segment lost 4 bases, leaving 10 bases of the junction unmatched. Germline V lookup: CDR1 SGHNT, CDR2 YYREEE (reference sequence). The CDR3 sequence is 15 residues long.

V usage is TRBV12-5 and J usage is TRBJ2-6; 7 bases line up with TRBD1. In germline, CDR1 is LGHNT, CDR2 FRNRAP. This CDR3 spans 18 amino acids. With V trimmed by 1 base and J by 0 bases, 6 bases remained unmatched. The DNA for the CDR3 is TGTGCTAGTGGTTTGGCCGGGACAGAACTCTCTGGGGCCAACGTCCTGACTTTC. Translated, it gives CASGLAGTELSGANVLTF.

This chain links TRBV9 with TRBJ2-1; D is unclear. Germline lookup yields CDR1 SGDLS and CDR2 YYNGEE. The CDR3 runs to 16 residues. V lost 0 bases and J lost 0, with 10 bases in between. The CDR3 DNA follows: TGTGCCAGCAGCGTAGGGCAGCTTAGCTCCTACAATGAGCAGTTCTTC. The encoded protein is CASSVGQLSSYNEQFF.

The J gene is TRBJ1-6, the V gene TRBV9; perhaps TRBD1 as D (5 bases). The CDR3 has 16 residues. Germline V gene data show CDR1 as SGDLS and CDR2 as YYNGEE. V was clipped by 6 bases and J by 0 bases, with 13 bases between them. The CDR3 bases are TGTGCCAGCACCTCAGGGCTAAGCTCCTATAATTCACCCCTCCACTTT. It specifies CASTSGLSSYNSPLHF.

The chain uses TRBV28 and TRBJ2-1, with D hard to call. Germline V gene data show CDR1 as MDHEN and CDR2 as SYDVKM. Trimming removed 6 bases from V and 3 bases from J, with 18 bases in between. The CDR3 is 16 residues long. CDR3 sequence: CASRPTARRYYNEQFF. As DNA, the CDR3 is TGTGCCAGCAGGCCTACGGCCAGGAGATACTACAATGAGCAGTTCTTC. Filled out from reference TRBV28 and TRBJ2-1, the complete variable domain reads DVKVTQSSRYLVKRTGEKVFLECVQDMDHENMFWYRQDPGLGLRLIYFSYDVKMKEKGDIPEGYSVSREKKERFSLILESASTNQTSMYLCASRPTARRYYNEQFFGPGTRLTVL.

The J gene is TRBJ2-7, the V gene TRBV5-1; unclear D gene. The CDR3 is 17 residues long. In germline, CDR1 is SGHRS, CDR2 YFSETQ. Between the trimmed V and J ends, which lost 0 bases and 0 bases, there was a span of 16 bases. The chain's CDR3 is CASSLAVSTESSYEQYF. The DNA for the CDR3 is TGCGCCAGCAGCTTGGCCGTATCAACAGAATCCTCCTACGAGCAGTACTTC.

The chain has TRBV18 and TRBJ1-6, with 8 positions matching TRBD1. V trimming: 0 bases; J trimming: 9 bases; junction bases outside the gene matches: 7. The CDR3 runs to 16 residues. Germline V lookup: CDR1 KGHSH, CDR2 LQKENI. CDR3 region: CASSPPQGANRSPLHF. CDR3 DNA sequence: TGTGCCAGCTCACCACCGCAGGGGGCTAACCGTTCACCCCTCCACTTT.

The CDR3 loop reads CASSPIWGQENTIYF. CDR3 coding DNA: TGTGCCAGCAGTCCCATTTGGGGACAGGAAAACACCATATATTTT. This chain links TRBV28 with TRBJ1-3; TRBD1 matches 8 bases. The CDR3 is 15 residues long. The germline V gene has CDR1 MDHEN and CDR2 SYDVKM. V was clipped by 5 bases and J by 6 bases; unmatched bases: 9.

CDR3: CAWSTTDGNQPQHF. The CDR3 DNA sequence: TGTGCCTGGAGTACCACAGACGGCAATCAGCCCCAGCATTTT. The chain recombines TRBV30 with TRBJ1-5; unclear D gene. Germline V CDR1 and CDR2: GTSNPN, SVGIG (reference sequence). The V end was cut by 2 bases, the J end by 2 bases, with 10 bases between. The CDR3 is 14 amino acids.

V gene TRBV28 combines with J gene TRBJ1-2; D gene ambiguous. V was cut by 6 bases and J by 2 bases, with 10 bases left in between. CDR1 MDHEN and CDR2 SYDVKM come from the germline V gene. The CDR3 is 13 amino acids. The CDR3 is CASSRQQNYGYTF. The CDR3 DNA is TGTGCCAGCAGCCGGCAGCAAAACTATGGCTACACCTTC.

A word on this clone: This sample includes further DNA sequences coding for the same CDR3. This chain connects TRBV6-1 to TRBJ1-2; D is unclear. CDR1 MNHNS and CDR2 SASEGT come from the germline V gene. Between the trimmed V and J ends, which lost 3 bases and 2 bases, there was a span of 7 bases. CDR3 size: 13 residues. The CDR3 here is CASSESVNYGYTF. The DNA of the CDR3 is TGTGCCAGCAGTGAGAGTGTAAACTATGGCTACACCTTC.

The chain joins TRBV3-1 (or the pseudogene TRBV3-2) to TRBJ2-7; 8 nucleotides line up with TRBD2. The CDR3 length is 13 residues. The trim removed 7 bases at V and 1 base at J, leaving 3 bases unmatched. Per the germline V gene, CDR1 is LGHDT and CDR2 is YNNKEL (reference sequence). CDR3 bases: TGTGCCAGCAACATAGCGGGATCCTACGAGCAGTACTTC. As protein: CASNIAGSYEQYF.

This rearrangement joins TRBV5-8 to TRBJ2-1, with a tentative D call TRBD1 (6 bases). Germline assignment: CDR1 SGHTS and CDR2 YDEGEE. V was trimmed by 5 bases and J by 0 bases, leaving 24 bases between them. CDR3 size: 19 residues. The CDR3 loop reads CASRGTPLSPISSYNEQFF. CDR3 bases: TGTGCCAGCAGGGGGACACCTCTCTCCCCCATCAGCTCCTACAATGAGCAGTTCTTC.

A few counts support this clone. The rearrangement joins TRBV18 to TRBJ2-1; D remains unclear. Per germline, CDR1 KGHSH and CDR2 LQKENI. This CDR3 has 14 amino acids. Trimming cost V 3 bases and J 7 bases, with 13 bases left between them. The CDR3: CASSPWVVSNEQFF. DNA of the CDR3: TGTGCCAGCTCACCCTGGGTAGTGAGTAATGAGCAGTTCTTC.

This chain connects TRBV6-1 to TRBJ1-6; D is possibly TRBD1 (5 bases). Between the trimmed V and J ends, which lost 3 bases and 5 bases, there was a span of 11 bases. Germline loops: CDR1 MNHNS, CDR2 SASEGT. This CDR3 region has 15 residues. CDR3 residues: CASSELWGNNSPLHF. The CDR3 DNA follows: TGTGCCAGCAGTGAGCTATGGGGCAATAATTCACCCCTCCACTTT.

The V call is TRBV2, the J call TRBJ2-2, with TRBD2 matching 13 bases. The CDR3 length is 16 residues. J lost 4 bases, V lost 5 bases, and 4 bases had no gene match. CDR1 is SNHLY, CDR2 FYNNEI, per germline. CDR3 in amino acids: CASSPRLAGGTGELFF. CDR3 nucleotide sequence: TGTGCCAGCAGTCCTCGACTAGCGGGGGGCACCGGGGAGCTGTTTTTT.

The rearrangement links TRBV7-2 to TRBJ2-7; D may be TRBD1 (5 bases). Germline CDR1 SGHTA, CDR2 FQGNSA. The V and J ends lost 0 bases and 3 bases respectively, with 9 bases between them. CDR3 length equals 14 residues. The CDR3 here is CASSLAAGNYEQYF. The CDR3 DNA reads TGTGCCAGCAGCTTAGCTGCAGGGAACTACGAGCAGTACTTC.

V and J are TRBV4-2 and TRBJ2-1; D remains unclear. CDR1 is LGHNA, CDR2 YNFKEQ, per germline. The CDR3 consists of 15 residues. V was shortened by 2 bases and J by 5 bases, with 13 bases between the two germline ends. Here the CDR3 DNA reads TGTGCCAGCAGCCAACATAATACAGTAGACAATGAGCAGTTCTTC. It is translated as CASSQHNTVDNEQFF.

This chain joins TRBV7-9 and TRBJ1-2; D uncertain. The germline gives CDR1 SEHNR, CDR2 FQNEAQ (reference sequence). This CDR3 comprises 15 residues. V dropped 0 bases and J dropped 5 bases, with 13 bases sitting between them. CDR3 protein: CASSLADGPGYGYTF. CDR3 DNA sequence: TGTGCCAGCAGCTTAGCGGACGGACCTGGATATGGCTACACCTTC.

Written as DNA, the CDR3 is TGTGCCAGCAGTCGGCAGGGCGAAAATGAGCAGTTCTTC. The encoded protein is CASSRQGENEQFF. The genes are TRBV6-5 and TRBJ2-1; D possibly corresponds to TRBD1 (5 bases). CDR1 and CDR2 (germline): MNHEY, SVGAGI. The CDR3 loop spans 13 amino acids. V shed 5 bases and J shed 7 bases, with 12 bases lying between them.

This clone appeared a few times. The rearrangement uses TRBV15 and TRBJ1-2, with 7 bases lining up with TRBD1. With V trimmed by 0 bases and J by 8 bases, 6 bases remained unmatched. The CDR3 contains 14 residues. Germline CDR1 reads LNHNV; CDR2 reads YYDKDF (reference sequence). The CDR3 DNA sequence: TGTGCCACCAGCAGAGATGGCAGGGGGGAAGGCTACACCTTC. Protein product: CATSRDGRGEGYTF.

The chain couples TRBV5-6 to TRBJ1-1, with D unresolved. Germline V gene lookup returns CDR1 SGHDT and CDR2 YYEEEE. V was cut by 0 bases and J by 4 bases, with 4 bases left in between. The CDR3 spans 12 residues. CDR3 sequence: CASSLVPTEAFF. The CDR3, as DNA: TGTGCCAGCAGCTTGGTACCCACTGAAGCTTTCTTT.

This chain uses TRBV6-1 with TRBJ1-1; D is uncertain. Germline V CDR1 and CDR2: MNHNS, SASEGT. There are 15 residues in the CDR3. V was shortened by 1 base and J by 1 base, with 10 bases between the two germline ends. The chain's CDR3 is CASSEGIGPNTEAFF. The CDR3 nucleotides are TGTGCCAGCAGTGAAGGGATTGGACCGAACACTGAAGCTTTCTTT.

V gene TRBV7-8 combines with J gene TRBJ2-4; tentative D call: TRBD1 (6 bases). This CDR3 has 15 amino acids. With 5 bases removed from V and 1 base from J, the gap between germline ends came to 12 bases. The germline V gene has CDR1 SGHVS and CDR2 FQNEAQ. The CDR3 loop is CASSPIRGAKNIQYF. The CDR3 DNA reads as TGTGCCAGCAGCCCTATTAGGGGGGCCAAAAACATTCAGTACTTC.

This chain joins TRBV9 and TRBJ1-4, with 7 positions matching TRBD1. The CDR3 has 16 amino acids. V trimming: 3 bases; J trimming: 5 bases; junction bases outside the gene matches: 10. Germline V CDR1 and CDR2: SGDLS, YYNGEE. The CDR3 bases are TGTGCCAGCAGCGCCCAAGGACAGGTCGGAAATGAAAAACTGTTTTTT. Translation: CASSAQGQVGNEKLFF. The full variable domain, rest sourced from reference TRBV9 and TRBJ1-4, is DSGVTQTPKHLITATGQRVTLRCSPRSGDLSVYWYQQSLDQGLQFLIQYYNGEERAKGNILERFSAQQFPDLHSELNLSSLELGDSALYFCASSAQGQVGNEKLFFGSGTQLSVL.

This clone was seen once. The J gene is TRBJ2-2, the V gene TRBV6-4; possible D gene TRBD2, 5 bases. V lost 3 bases, J lost 6 bases, and 8 bases lay in between. Germline CDR1 MRHNA, CDR2 SNTAGT. The CDR3 has 13 residues. In nucleotides, the CDR3 is TGTGCCAGCAGTGAGCGGGTCGCCGGGGAGCTGTTTTTT. As protein: CASSERVAGELFF.

The rearrangement links TRBV27 to TRBJ1-5; D gene ambiguous. CDR3 size: 15 residues. Germline CDR1 is MNHEY and CDR2 is SMNVEV (reference sequence). V lost 3 bases to trimming and J lost 4 bases, with 13 bases between them. This chain's CDR3 is CASSFNWEGNQPQHF. DNA for the CDR3: TGTGCCAGCAGTTTTAATTGGGAAGGGAATCAGCCCCAGCATTTT.

This clone has only a few counts. J is TRBJ1-1 and V is TRBV18, with D possibly TRBD1 on 6 matching bases. V gave up 2 bases and J gave up 8 bases, with 12 bases separating them. CDR1 and CDR2 from the germline V gene are KGHSH and LQKENI. The CDR3 has 13 residues. This chain's CDR3 is CASSPRSGAEAFF. The CDR3, as DNA: TGTGCCAGCTCACCAAGGTCAGGGGCCGAAGCTTTCTTT.